Below, 25 T cell receptor beta chains from the same sample are listed, as sequenced in a study of CD8 T cells in ankylosing spondylitis. TCRdb called the 5' RACE reads again in MiXCR, with one record for every CDR3 protein. The sample has a few hundred thousand distinct CDR3 sequences; under 20% are singletons. Which antigens these TCRs recognize remains unknown. Study-level findings and limits: It appeared that ankylosing spondylitis blood was characterized by a TCR beta motif of several highly homologous variants.

Source material: blood, either unsorted or a sorted T cell fraction (not recorded which). The receptors originated from a male donor with ankylosing spondylitis.

This clonotype was observed a handful of times. The chain uses TRBV18 and TRBJ1-2; 8 bases align to TRBD1. The CDR3 spans 14 residues. From germline, CDR1 is KGHSH and CDR2 LQKENI. The ends lost 0 bases at V and 8 bases at J; junction bases unmatched: 5. This chain's CDR3 is CASSPPGQGPGYTF. The CDR3 DNA reads TGTGCCAGCTCACCACCTGGACAGGGCCCCGGCTACACCTTC.

Only a few counts were recorded for this clonotype. The chain combines TRBV9 with TRBJ2-1; possibly TRBD2 for D (7 bases). Trimming removed 3 bases from V and 2 bases from J, with 12 bases in between. The CDR3 covers 15 residues. Germline V lookup: CDR1 SGDLS, CDR2 YYNGEE. Here the CDR3 reads CASSEGGPTYNEQFF. As DNA, the CDR3 is TGTGCCAGCAGCGAGGGGGGGCCTACCTACAATGAGCAGTTCTTC.

The chain couples TRBV5-1 to TRBJ1-1; D is uncertain. The V end was cut by 2 bases, the J end by 1 base, with 9 bases between. The CDR3 is 14 amino acids. In germline, CDR1 is SGHRS, CDR2 YFSETQ. The CDR3 here is CASSFGSPNTEAFF. The CDR3 DNA follows: TGCGCCAGCAGCTTTGGCAGCCCGAACACTGAAGCTTTCTTT.

This clonotype was seen a handful of times. The chain uses TRBV7-2 and TRBJ2-3; perhaps TRBD2 as D (6 bases). From germline, CDR1 is SGHTA and CDR2 FQGNSA. This CDR3 is built from 14 residues. Trimming cost V 10 bases and J 4 bases, with 18 bases left between them. The CDR3 is CATTLGGFADTQYF. The CDR3 DNA is TGTGCCACCACCCTCGGGGGATTTGCAGATACGCAGTATTTT.

V gene TRBV28 combines with J gene TRBJ1-2; D remains ambiguous. V lost 5 bases and J lost 4, with 11 bases in between. The CDR3 extends over 13 amino acids. Germline CDR1 MDHEN, CDR2 SYDVKM. The DNA of the CDR3 is TGTGCCAGCAGTCCTTCCCGGGCCTATGGCTACACCTTC. Translation: CASSPSRAYGYTF.

The J gene is TRBJ2-7, the V gene TRBV11-2; TRBD1 matches 9 bases. The germline gives CDR1 SGHAT, CDR2 FQNNGV. The junction had 6 bases not matched to a gene; V was cut back by 4 bases and J by 2 bases. The CDR3 sequence is 15 residues long. The CDR3 DNA reads as TGTGCCAGCAGCTCCAGAGACAGGGGGGCCTACGAGCAGTACTTC. Translating gives CASSSRDRGAYEQYF.

This chain links TRBV27 with TRBJ1-5, with TRBD1 matching 7 bases. This CDR3 region has 15 residues. Looked up from germline, CDR1 is MNHEY and CDR2 is SMNVEV (reference sequence). Unmatched junction bases numbered 11, after V lost 6 bases and J lost 6 bases. The CDR3 sequence: CASSLEAGGIQPQHF. The CDR3 DNA reads TGTGCCAGCAGCCTAGAGGCAGGGGGTATTCAGCCCCAGCATTTT.

V and J are TRBV6-5 and TRBJ1-4; D remains unclear. V was shortened by 1 base and J by 8 bases, with 14 bases between the two germline ends. The germline V gene has CDR1 MNHEY and CDR2 SVGAGI. The CDR3 totals 15 residues. CDR3 nucleotide sequence: TGTGCCAGCAGTTACTTCGCAACCCGCTTGGAAAAACTGTTTTTT. As protein: CASSYFATRLEKLFF.

The V call is TRBV5-1, the J call TRBJ2-2; no clear D. Trimming pared 4 bases from V and 0 bases from J, leaving 4 bases between. The CDR3 is 13 residues long. In germline, CDR1 is SGHRS, CDR2 YFSETQ. The CDR3 nucleotides read TGCGCCAGCAGCACAACGAACACCGGGGAGCTGTTTTTT. Amino acids: CASSTTNTGELFF.

This clonotype was observed a handful of times. The chain recombines TRBV6-2 or TRBV6-3 with TRBJ1-5, with a tentative D call TRBD1 (5 bases). Per the germline V gene, CDR1 is MNHEY and CDR2 is SVGEGT. V lost 7 bases, J lost 5 bases, and 12 bases lay in between. CDR3 length: 13 amino acids. CDR3 region: CASTESRDQPQHF. CDR3 sequence (DNA): TGTGCCAGCACCGAATCCAGGGATCAGCCCCAGCATTTT.

This clonotype was found many times. The chain uses TRBV5-1 and TRBJ1-5; weak D call: TRBD1 (5 bases). Deletions cut 0 bases from V and 5 bases from J, with 9 bases between. The V gene's germline CDR1 is SGHRS and CDR2 YFSETQ. The length of the CDR3 is 14 residues. CDR3 sequence reads: CASSLEGPDQPQHF. The CDR3 DNA sequence: TGCGCCAGCAGCTTGGAGGGGCCGGATCAGCCCCAGCATTTT.

The chain uses TRBV5-1 and TRBJ1-3; D not resolved. Germline lookup yields CDR1 SGHRS and CDR2 YFSETQ. With 7 bases removed from V and 0 bases from J, the gap between germline ends came to 8 bases. This CDR3 is built from 13 residues. CDR3 bases: TGCGCCAGCTGGAGGAGCTCTGGAAACACCATATATTTT. Its protein is CASWRSSGNTIYF.

This clonotype was seen at least ten times. V and J are TRBV14 and TRBJ1-4; D remains unclear. Deletions cut 3 bases from V and 11 bases from J, with 19 bases between. This CDR3 is 15 amino acids long. The germline gives CDR1 SGHDN, CDR2 FVKESK. The DNA of the CDR3 is TGTGCCAGCAGCCAGTCCGAAGTACAGCGTGGTAAACTGTTTTTT. Protein sequence: CASSQSEVQRGKLFF.

To note about this clonotype: This may be a read error, as it is one base from a much larger clone. The genes are TRBV12-3 or TRBV12-4 and TRBJ2-1, with 10 nucleotides matching TRBD1. V lost 4 bases, J lost 9 bases, and 9 bases stayed unmatched. The CDR3 has 15 residues. As DNA, the CDR3 is TGTGCCAGCAGTTCCTCCTGGACAGGGGGAAGTGAGCAGTTCTTC. Amino acids: CASSSSWTGGSEQFF.

This chain connects TRBV6-2 or TRBV6-3 to TRBJ1-1, with D uncertain. Trimming cost V 4 bases and J 5 bases, with 11 bases left between them. Germline V gene lookup returns CDR1 MNHEY and CDR2 SVGEGT. The CDR3 covers 13 residues. This CDR3 reads CASSWARRTEAFF. The CDR3 DNA follows: TGTGCCAGCAGTTGGGCCCGGAGGACTGAAGCTTTCTTT.

This clonotype was detected only a few times. This chain joins TRBV3-1 and TRBJ2-7; TRBD2 agrees at 12 bases. Trimming took 7 bases from V and 4 from J; bases not matched to a gene: 11. Looked up from germline, CDR1 is LGHDT and CDR2 is YNNKEL (reference sequence). This CDR3 contains 16 residues. CDR3 DNA sequence: TGTGCCAGCACCACGACTAGCGGGAGTCGGGGTTACGAGCAGTACTTC. Its protein is CASTTTSGSRGYEQYF.

The rearrangement links TRBV29-1 to TRBJ2-3; D is perhaps TRBD1 or TRBD2 (5 bases each). This CDR3 spans 12 amino acids. CDR1 SQVTM and CDR2 ANQGSEA come from the germline V gene. V was trimmed by 7 bases and J by 3 bases, leaving 11 bases between them. CDR3 loop: CSAGTQTDTQYF. CDR3 bases: TGCAGCGCCGGGACCCAGACAGATACGCAGTATTTT.

This clonotype was observed a handful of times. The chain has TRBV5-1 and TRBJ2-1, with 9 positions matching TRBD1. Germline assignment: CDR1 SGHRS and CDR2 YFSETQ. Trimming cost V 3 bases and J 9 bases; bases outside gene matches: 13. This CDR3 region has 16 residues. CDR3 amino acids: CASSSRPGQGGGEQFF. As DNA, the CDR3 is TGCGCCAGCAGCTCGCGGCCGGGACAGGGTGGAGGTGAGCAGTTCTTC.

This clonotype was recorded a few times. This rearrangement joins TRBV14 to TRBJ2-3; 7 bases are a match to TRBD2. After removal of 0 bases from V and 3 bases from J, the junction contained 9 bases not matched to a gene. CDR1 and CDR2 (germline): SGHDN, FVKESK. CDR3 length equals 17 residues. CDR3 residues: CASSQDPRRERTDTQYF. The CDR3 nucleotides read TGTGCCAGCAGCCAAGATCCAAGGCGGGAGAGGACAGATACGCAGTATTTT.

This clonotype was detected a few times. The gene calls are TRBV2 and TRBJ1-1; possibly TRBD1 for D (5 bases). The CDR3 covers 14 residues. Germline V gene data show CDR1 as SNHLY and CDR2 as FYNNEI. V was cut by 7 bases and J by 1 base, with 13 bases left in between. In nucleotides, the CDR3 is TGTGCCAGCACCGCGTTGGGGGGGAACACTGAAGCTTTCTTT. This sequence encodes CASTALGGNTEAFF. Complete variable domain (other parts from reference TRBV2 and TRBJ1-1): EPEVTQTPSHQVTQMGQEVILRCVPISNHLYFYWYRQILGQKVEFLVSFYNNEISEKSEIFDDQFSVERPDGSNFTLKIRSTKLEDSAMYFCASTALGGNTEAFFGQGTRLTVV.

This clonotype turned up a few times. The chain couples TRBV5-6 to TRBJ2-3, with TRBD2 identical over 11 bases. With 3 bases clipped from V and 4 bases from J, the junction kept 7 bases outside the gene matches. The germline V gene encodes CDR1 SGHDT and CDR2 YYEEEE. The CDR3 sequence is 16 residues long. The CDR3 is CASSWISGLAADTQYF. The CDR3 nucleotides are TGTGCCAGCAGCTGGATATCGGGACTAGCGGCAGATACGCAGTATTTT.

The chain recombines TRBV12-3 or TRBV12-4 with TRBJ1-4; D is uncertain. Trimming took 8 bases from V and 7 from J, leaving 14 bases between them. The CDR3 is made up of 13 amino acids. In DNA form, the CDR3 reads TGTGCCAGCGGCCGTGGGGTGGGTGAAAAACTGTTTTTT. Protein sequence: CASGRGVGEKLFF.

This clonotype was seen more than once but under ten times. V and J are TRBV6-5 and TRBJ2-3; 7 bases map to TRBD1. The CDR3 extends over 16 amino acids. V dropped 0 bases and J dropped 2; count of bases not matched to a gene: 5. Germline V gene data show CDR1 as MNHEY and CDR2 as SVGAGI. CDR3 in amino acids: CASSYSYDRATDTQYF. In DNA form, the CDR3 reads TGTGCCAGCAGTTACTCGTACGACAGGGCCACAGATACGCAGTATTTT.

CDR3 DNA sequence: TGTGCCTTTTCCCGACAGGGGAAGAACACTGAAGCTTTCTTT. Amino acid sequence: CAFSRQGKNTEAFF. The chain is built from TRBV30 and TRBJ1-1; 8 bases map to TRBD1. The length of the CDR3 is 14 residues. Germline loops: CDR1 GTSNPN, CDR2 SVGIG (reference sequence). J lost 1 base, V lost 7 bases, and 8 bases had no gene match.

The rearrangement uses TRBV3-1 and TRBJ1-6; D is uncertain. Germline CDR1 reads LGHDT; CDR2 reads YNNKEL (reference sequence). This CDR3 is built from 17 residues. Trimming left V 2 bases short and J 0 bases short, with 11 bases between. CDR3 bases: TGTGCCAGCAGCCAATCCATCTGGGGCTCCTATAATTCACCCCTCCACTTT. Translation: CASSQSIWGSYNSPLHF.